In this sample, the clone carrying this T cell receptor (beta chain) turned up a few times. What it recognizes is unknown. Per the germline V gene, CDR1 is LGHNA and CDR2 is YSLEER. The CDR3 has 16 amino acids. The ends were cut back, 4 bases at V and 6 bases at J, with 21 bases in the middle. The method was immunoSEQ multiplex PCR; TCRdb's version includes in-frame clones alone and lacks a portion of them. The sample holds over 45,000 clones, over 85% seen once. This record belongs to a study of graft-versus-host responses after intestinal transplantation. On the study more broadly: Multivisceral, liver-intestinal, or isolated intestinal transplants were performed in recipients. Every one of the recipients received anti-thymocyte globulin induction and afterwards took tacrolimus and steroids for around 3 years.

Study results and caveats: Early declines in HvG clones that occurred post-transplant were associated with peak circulating GvH clone levels. Marrow from the recipient contained GvH clones, some of which had appeared first in ileum or blood.

This sequence joins TRBV4-3 and TRBJ1-1; D is perhaps TRBD1 (6 bases). The specimen comprised PBMCs, sampled around 790 days after a first intestinal transplant, on the day of a second. This clonotype was obtained from a human patient who received an intestinal transplant, so some T cells may come from the graft donor. As DNA, the CDR3 is TGCGCCAGCAGCCTCGAGGCAGGGGTGGCCTTCGCTGAAGCTTTCTTT. It yields the protein CASSLEAGVAFAEAFF.